This TCR beta chain was sequenced during a study of T-cell reconstitution after alpha-beta-depleted transplantation in children. V lost 3 bases, J lost 4 bases, and 15 bases lay in between. Germline V gives CDR1 LGHNA, CDR2 YNFKEQ. CDR3 length equals 16 residues. As it was prepared, the TCRbeta library received unique molecular identifiers. TCRdb called the PCR reads again in MiXCR, with one record for every CDR3 protein. Counted here are around 700,000 distinct CDR3 sequences, less than 15% occurring once; the ten biggest clones make up approximately 0.8%. The source material was PBMCs, sampled before TCRalphabeta/CD19-depleted stem cell transplant. The V gene is TRBV4-2, the J gene TRBJ1-4, with D perhaps TRBD1 (6 bases). This sequence originates from a girl aged 2 to 10 with congenital amegakaryocytic thrombocytopenia, due to receive a stem cell transplant. The DNA for the CDR3 is TGTGCCAGCAGCCATCCACCCCGGGACAATAATGAAAAACTGTTTTTT. This encodes CASSHPPRDNNEKLFF.